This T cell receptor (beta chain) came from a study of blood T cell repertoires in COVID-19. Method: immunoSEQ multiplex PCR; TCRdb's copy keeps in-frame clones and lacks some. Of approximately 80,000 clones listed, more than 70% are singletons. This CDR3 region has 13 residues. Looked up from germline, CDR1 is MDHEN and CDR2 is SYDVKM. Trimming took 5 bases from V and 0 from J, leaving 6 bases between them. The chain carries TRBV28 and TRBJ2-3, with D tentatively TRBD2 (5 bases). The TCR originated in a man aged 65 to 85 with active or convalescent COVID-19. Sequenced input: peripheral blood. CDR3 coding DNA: TGTGCCAGCAGTAGCGGCAGCACAGATACGCAGTATTTT. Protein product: CASSSGSTDTQYF.